A single sample gave rise to the 20 T cell receptor beta chains below, sequenced in a study of cytomegalovirus exposure and HLA in healthy donors. The assay was immunoSEQ multiplex PCR, and TCRdb's table has in-frame clones only and misses some. The repertoire has approximately 280,000 clones, roughly 90% of them found once; the top ten carry about 0.99%. Sequenced material: PBMCs. All receptors come from a woman in her late teens or twenties in good health and CMV-seronegative.

This chain links TRBV27 with TRBJ2-3; 7 nucleotides match TRBD2. Germline loops: CDR1 MNHEY, CDR2 SMNVEV (reference sequence). The junction had 12 bases not matched to a gene; V was cut back by 6 bases and J by 6 bases. The CDR3 spans 15 residues. The CDR3 loop is CASSFSGTRGDTQYF. The CDR3 nucleotides read TGTGCCAGCAGCTTCAGCGGGACGAGGGGTGATACGCAGTATTTT.

This chain links TRBV5-4 with TRBJ2-7, with 8 bases that match TRBD1. Trimming cost V 4 bases and J 4 bases; bases outside gene matches: 10. The CDR3 is 15 residues long. CDR1 and CDR2 (germline): SGHNT, YYREEE (reference sequence). The CDR3: CASSIWKTGGYEQYF. As DNA, the CDR3 is TGTGCCAGCAGCATTTGGAAAACAGGGGGTTACGAGCAGTACTTC.

J is TRBJ1-2 and V is TRBV6-5, with TRBD1 matching 10 bases. Trimming cost V 2 bases and J 8 bases; bases outside gene matches: 5. The CDR3 consists of 14 residues. Germline values: CDR1 MNHEY, CDR2 SVGAGI. The CDR3 loop is CASSYGTGVFGYTF. The CDR3 nucleotides read TGTGCCAGCAGTTACGGGACAGGGGTCTTCGGCTACACCTTC.

V usage is TRBV11-2 and J usage is TRBJ2-7, with D tentatively TRBD2 (6 bases). V was clipped by 6 bases and J by 0 bases, with 12 bases between them. The CDR3 extends over 14 amino acids. Germline lookup yields CDR1 SGHAT and CDR2 FQNNGV. This CDR3 is CASRRTMTSYEQYF. In nucleotides, the CDR3 is TGTGCCAGCAGGCGGACTATGACCTCCTACGAGCAGTACTTC.

The J gene is TRBJ1-1, the V gene TRBV2; D not certain. CDR3 size: 13 residues. With 8 bases removed from V and 5 bases from J, the gap between germline ends came to 15 bases. CDR1 is SNHLY, CDR2 FYNNEI, per germline. The CDR3 here is CASCETARTEAFF. The CDR3 bases are TGTGCCAGCTGCGAAACGGCGAGGACTGAAGCTTTCTTT.

V gene TRBV14 combines with J gene TRBJ2-7; the match to TRBD2 covers 12 bases. Unmatched junction bases numbered 11, after V lost 11 bases and J lost 3 bases. Germline CDR1 is SGHDN and CDR2 is FVKESK. The CDR3 sequence is 15 residues long. CDR3 nucleotide sequence: TGTGCCCCAGGGCCGACTAGCGGGAGTTTCTACGAGCAGTACTTC. Its protein is CAPGPTSGSFYEQYF.

The genes are TRBV28 and TRBJ2-5; D is perhaps TRBD2 (6 bases). Germline V CDR1 and CDR2: MDHEN, SYDVKM. The V end was cut by 2 bases, the J end by 5 bases, with 12 bases between. The CDR3 length is 14 residues. For the CDR3, the DNA is TGTGCCAGCAGTTTAGGGGGAGGTAGGGAGACCCAGTACTTC. Translating gives CASSLGGGRETQYF.

This clone was observed once. V gene TRBV7-6 combines with J gene TRBJ2-1, with 10 nucleotides matching TRBD2. Per the germline V gene, CDR1 is SGHVS and CDR2 is FNYEAQ. The CDR3 is 19 amino acids. With 1 base clipped from V and 8 bases from J, the junction kept 17 bases outside the gene matches. The CDR3 region is CASSLGVGMGLARSHEQFF. CDR3 DNA: TGTGCCAGCAGCTTAGGGGTGGGGATGGGACTAGCGAGGTCGCATGAGCAGTTCTTC.

J is TRBJ2-7 and V is TRBV6-6, with D perhaps TRBD2 (5 bases). The CDR3 length is 13 residues. CDR1 and CDR2 from the germline V gene are MNHNY and SVGAGI (reference sequence). V was clipped by 5 bases and J by 4 bases, with 12 bases between them. CDR3 loop: CASSAGRVYEQYF. In DNA, the CDR3 is TGTGCCAGCAGTGCGGGCCGCGTATACGAGCAGTACTTC.

This clone showed up just once. The V gene is TRBV6-5, the J gene TRBJ2-7, with 7 bases fitting TRBD1. The length of the CDR3 is 16 residues. The V and J ends lost 4 bases and 0 bases, in that order; junction bases with no gene match: 9. Germline V gene sequence: CDR1 MNHEY, CDR2 SVGAGI. In DNA, the CDR3 is TGTGCCAGCAGTTTCTTGGGACAGTGGAACTCCTACGAGCAGTACTTC. It yields the protein CASSFLGQWNSYEQYF.

The V call is TRBV10-2, the J call TRBJ2-1; possible D gene TRBD1, 5 bases. The CDR3 is 15 amino acids. V was pared by 4 bases and J by 3 bases, with 13 bases between. The germline V gene has CDR1 WSHSY and CDR2 SAAADI. CDR3 loop: CASSVLGADYNEQFF. The CDR3 DNA is TGCGCCAGCAGTGTTCTAGGGGCCGACTACAATGAGCAGTTCTTC.

The rearrangement links TRBV5-6 to TRBJ1-5; D is unresolved. CDR1 SGHDT and CDR2 YYEEEE come from the germline V gene. Trimming removed 4 bases at V and 4 bases at J, with 6 bases between. The CDR3 sequence is 12 residues long. CDR3 bases: TGTGCCAGCAGCCTTAATAATCAGCCCCAGCATTTT. Translation: CASSLNNQPQHF.

The chain uses TRBV1 and TRBJ2-3; the D segment call TRBD2 is taken from the table without a DNA check. TRBV1 is an annotated pseudogene. The CDR3 length is 18 residues. The CDR3 DNA reads TGCACCAGCAGCCAAGCAGGCCTAGCGGGGGGGAGCACAGATACGCAGTATTTT. Protein sequence: CTSSQAGLAGGSTDTQYF.

CDR3 in amino acids: CASSPSPGQPPYF. The DNA for the CDR3 is TGTGCCAGCAGTCCATCCCCGGGACAGCCACCGTACTTC. The V and J genes are TRBV28 and TRBJ2-7, with 7 bases fitting TRBD1. CDR3 length equals 13 residues. Germline loops: CDR1 MDHEN, CDR2 SYDVKM. Unmatched junction bases numbered 13, after V lost 5 bases and J lost 12 bases.

Of note for this clone: This sample includes further DNA sequences coding for the same CDR3. The chain recombines TRBV28 with TRBJ1-2; a weak D match, TRBD1 (6 bases). With 6 bases removed from V and 8 bases from J, the gap between germline ends came to 10 bases. CDR3 length: 11 amino acids. From germline, CDR1 is MDHEN and CDR2 SYDVKM. In nucleotides, the CDR3 is TGTGCCAGCAGACAGGGTTACGGCTACACCTTC. Translation gives CASRQGYGYTF.

The chain links TRBV4-1 to TRBJ2-1; no firm D call. CDR3 size: 15 residues. Germline lookup yields CDR1 MGHRA and CDR2 YSYEKL. V lost 6 bases and J 4 bases, leaving 16 bases between the germline ends. In DNA form, the CDR3 reads TGCGCCAGCAGGGGCCTCGGTCGGAATTACAATGAGCAGTTCTTC. This translates into CASRGLGRNYNEQFF.

The chain is built from TRBV6-6 and TRBJ1-2, with TRBD1 matching over 7 bases. Germline-derived CDR1 and CDR2 are MNHNY and SVGAGI (reference sequence). Trimming cost V 6 bases and J 4 bases; bases outside gene matches: 5. The CDR3 has 13 residues. The CDR3 is CASSERGPYGYTF. Written as DNA, the CDR3 is TGTGCCAGCAGCGAGAGGGGGCCCTATGGCTACACCTTC.

This chain links TRBV7-8 with TRBJ2-3, with D possibly matching TRBD2 (6 bases). With 1 base removed from V and 0 bases from J, the gap between germline ends came to 8 bases. The germline V gene encodes CDR1 SGHVS and CDR2 FQNEAQ. The CDR3 contains 15 residues. The CDR3 DNA sequence: TGTGCCAGCAGCTTAGGAGGACTAAGCACAGATACGCAGTATTTT. As protein: CASSLGGLSTDTQYF.

V gene TRBV4-3 combines with J gene TRBJ1-2; D might be TRBD1 (6 bases). Germline CDR1 and CDR2: LGHNA and YSLEER. V lost 0 bases and J lost 3, with 17 bases in between. The CDR3 consists of 17 residues. In DNA, the CDR3 is TGCGCCAGCAGCCAAGATACGCCGCAGGGGCTCTACTATGGCTACACCTTC. Residues: CASSQDTPQGLYYGYTF.

The chain couples TRBV6-5 to TRBJ1-1, with D perhaps TRBD1 (5 bases). Trimming took off 6 bases at V and 4 bases at J, with 15 bases between the two ends. This CDR3 has 14 residues. CDR1 is MNHEY, CDR2 SVGAGI, per germline. CDR3 nucleotide sequence: TGTGCCAGCAGCCTGGGGGGGGTCCTCACTGAAGCTTTCTTT. Protein sequence: CASSLGGVLTEAFF.